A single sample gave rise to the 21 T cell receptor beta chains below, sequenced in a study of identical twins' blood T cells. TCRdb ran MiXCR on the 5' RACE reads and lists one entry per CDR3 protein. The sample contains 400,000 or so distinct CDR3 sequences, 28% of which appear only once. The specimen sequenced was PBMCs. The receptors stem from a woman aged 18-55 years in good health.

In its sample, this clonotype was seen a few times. CDR3 DNA: TGTGCCAGCAGCGGCGGCCGGGGACTAGCGGATCTAGGGCAGTTCTTC. Protein product: CASSGGRGLADLGQFF. V usage is TRBV9 and J usage is TRBJ2-1; 11 nucleotides agree with TRBD2. The germline V gene has CDR1 SGDLS and CDR2 YYNGEE. This CDR3 comprises 16 residues. V lost 3 bases to trimming and J lost 12 bases; unmatched junction nucleotides: 14.

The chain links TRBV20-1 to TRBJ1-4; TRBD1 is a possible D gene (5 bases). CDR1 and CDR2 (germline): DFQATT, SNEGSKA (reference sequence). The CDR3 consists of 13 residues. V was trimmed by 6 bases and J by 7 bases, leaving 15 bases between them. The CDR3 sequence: CSAILRQSEKLFF. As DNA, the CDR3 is TGCAGTGCCATACTCAGACAGTCTGAAAAACTGTTTTTT.

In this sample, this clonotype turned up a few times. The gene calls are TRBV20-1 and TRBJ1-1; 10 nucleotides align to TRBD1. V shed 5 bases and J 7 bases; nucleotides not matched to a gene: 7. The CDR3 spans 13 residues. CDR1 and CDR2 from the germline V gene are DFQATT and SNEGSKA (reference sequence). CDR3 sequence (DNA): TGCAGTGCTGGGGGACAGGGGAACGGTGAAGCTTTCTTT. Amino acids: CSAGGQGNGEAFF.

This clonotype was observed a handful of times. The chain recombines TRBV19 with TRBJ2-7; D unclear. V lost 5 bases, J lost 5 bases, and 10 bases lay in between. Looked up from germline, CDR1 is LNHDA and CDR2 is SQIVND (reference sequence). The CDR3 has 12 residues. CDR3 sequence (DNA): TGTGCCAGTAGTCAGACCACAAACGAGCAGTACTTC. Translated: CASSQTTNEQYF.

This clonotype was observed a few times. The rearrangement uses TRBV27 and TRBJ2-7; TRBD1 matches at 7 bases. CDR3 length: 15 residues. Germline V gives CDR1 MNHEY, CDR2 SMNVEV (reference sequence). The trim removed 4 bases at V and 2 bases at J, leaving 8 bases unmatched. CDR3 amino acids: CASSSNRDRTYEQYF. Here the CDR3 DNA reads TGTGCCAGCAGTTCAAACCGGGACAGAACCTACGAGCAGTACTTC.

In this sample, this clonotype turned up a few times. CDR3 DNA: TGTGCCAGCTCACCGAACGACAGTGGAGGCGACTCACCCCTCCACTTT. Residues: CASSPNDSGGDSPLHF. The chain uses TRBV18 and TRBJ1-6, with a tentative D call TRBD1 (5 bases). Germline CDR1 reads KGHSH; CDR2 reads LQKENI. CDR3 length: 16 amino acids. Trimming took 3 bases from V and 10 from J, leaving 19 bases between them.

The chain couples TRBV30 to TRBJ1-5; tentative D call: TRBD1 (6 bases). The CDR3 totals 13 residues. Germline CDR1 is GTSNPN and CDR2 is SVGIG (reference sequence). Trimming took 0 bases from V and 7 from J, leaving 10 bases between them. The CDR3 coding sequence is TGTGCCTGGAGTGTACTAGGGGGGCAGCCCCAGCATTTT. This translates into CAWSVLGGQPQHF.

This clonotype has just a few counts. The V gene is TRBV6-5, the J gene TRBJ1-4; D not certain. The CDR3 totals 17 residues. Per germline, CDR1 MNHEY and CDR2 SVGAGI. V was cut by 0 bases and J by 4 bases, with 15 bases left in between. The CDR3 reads CASSYSIPGTFNEKLFF. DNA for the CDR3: TGTGCCAGCAGTTACTCGATCCCGGGTACTTTTAATGAAAAACTGTTTTTT.

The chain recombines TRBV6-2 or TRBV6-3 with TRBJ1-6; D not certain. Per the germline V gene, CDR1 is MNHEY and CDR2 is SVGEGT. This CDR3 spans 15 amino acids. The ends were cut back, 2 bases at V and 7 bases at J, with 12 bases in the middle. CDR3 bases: TGTGCCAGCAGTTACGGTAGGACCGCAAATTCACCCCTCCACTTT. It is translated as CASSYGRTANSPLHF.

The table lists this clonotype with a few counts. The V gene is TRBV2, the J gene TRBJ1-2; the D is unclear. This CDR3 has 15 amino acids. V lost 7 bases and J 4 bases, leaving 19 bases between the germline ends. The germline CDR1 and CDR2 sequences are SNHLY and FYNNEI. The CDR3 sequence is CASNPRPIAGYGYTF. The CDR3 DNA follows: TGTGCCAGCAATCCCCGGCCAATCGCGGGCTATGGCTACACCTTC. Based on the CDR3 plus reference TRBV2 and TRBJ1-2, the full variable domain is EPEVTQTPSHQVTQMGQEVILRCVPISNHLYFYWYRQILGQKVEFLVSFYNNEISEKSEIFDDQFSVERPDGSNFTLKIRSTKLEDSAMYFCASNPRPIAGYGYTFGSGTRLTVV.

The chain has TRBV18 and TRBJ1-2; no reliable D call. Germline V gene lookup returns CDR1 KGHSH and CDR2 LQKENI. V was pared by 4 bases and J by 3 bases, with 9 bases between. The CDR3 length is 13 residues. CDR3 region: CASSRRADYGYTF. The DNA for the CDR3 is TGTGCCAGCTCACGACGGGCGGACTATGGCTACACCTTC.

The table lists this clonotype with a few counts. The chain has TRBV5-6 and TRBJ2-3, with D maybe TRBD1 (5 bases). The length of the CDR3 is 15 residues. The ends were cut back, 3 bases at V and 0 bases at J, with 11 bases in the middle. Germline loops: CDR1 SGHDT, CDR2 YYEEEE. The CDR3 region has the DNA TGTGCCAGCAGCTCAGGACGGACAAGCACAGATACGCAGTATTTT. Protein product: CASSSGRTSTDTQYF.

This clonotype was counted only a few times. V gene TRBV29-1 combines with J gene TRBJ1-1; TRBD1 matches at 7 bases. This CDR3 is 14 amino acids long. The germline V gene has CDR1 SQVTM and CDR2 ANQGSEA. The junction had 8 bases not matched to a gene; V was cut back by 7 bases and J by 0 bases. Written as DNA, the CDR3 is TGCAGCGATAGACAGGGAGGGGTGAACACTGAAGCTTTCTTT. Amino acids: CSDRQGGVNTEAFF.

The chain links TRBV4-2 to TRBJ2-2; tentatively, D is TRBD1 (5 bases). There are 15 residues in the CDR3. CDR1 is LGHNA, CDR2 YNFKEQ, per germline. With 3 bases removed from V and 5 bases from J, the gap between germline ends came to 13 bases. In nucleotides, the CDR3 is TGTGCCAGCAGCCACGACAGTTCTACGACCGGGGAGCTGTTTTTT. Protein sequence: CASSHDSSTTGELFF.

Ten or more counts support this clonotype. CDR3 region: CSVGWGYGYEQYF. The CDR3 bases are TGCAGCGTTGGTTGGGGATATGGATACGAGCAGTACTTC. The rearrangement links TRBV29-1 to TRBJ2-7; D remains ambiguous. There are 13 residues in the CDR3. Germline V gene lookup returns CDR1 SQVTM and CDR2 ANQGSEA. The V and J ends lost 4 bases and 4 bases respectively, with 14 bases between them.

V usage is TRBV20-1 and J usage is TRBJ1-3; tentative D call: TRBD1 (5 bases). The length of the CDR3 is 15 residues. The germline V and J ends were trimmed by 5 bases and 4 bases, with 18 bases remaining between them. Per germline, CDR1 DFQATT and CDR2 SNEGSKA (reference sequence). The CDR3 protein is CSALGTSLTGNTIYF. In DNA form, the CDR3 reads TGCAGTGCTCTCGGGACGTCCTTAACCGGAAACACCATATATTTT.

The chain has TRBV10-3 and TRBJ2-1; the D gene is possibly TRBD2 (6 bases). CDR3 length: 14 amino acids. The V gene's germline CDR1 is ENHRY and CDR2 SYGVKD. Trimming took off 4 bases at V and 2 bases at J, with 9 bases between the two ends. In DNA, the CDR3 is TGTGCCATCAGTGGGGGGGAAGCCTACAATGAGCAGTTCTTC. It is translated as CAISGGEAYNEQFF.

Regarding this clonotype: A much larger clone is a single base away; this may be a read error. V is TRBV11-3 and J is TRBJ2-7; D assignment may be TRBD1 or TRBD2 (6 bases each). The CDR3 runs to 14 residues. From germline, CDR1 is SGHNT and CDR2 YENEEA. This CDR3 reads CANSLSGGFYEQYF. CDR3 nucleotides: TGTGCCAACAGCTTATCCGGGGGCTTCTACGAGCAGTACTTC.

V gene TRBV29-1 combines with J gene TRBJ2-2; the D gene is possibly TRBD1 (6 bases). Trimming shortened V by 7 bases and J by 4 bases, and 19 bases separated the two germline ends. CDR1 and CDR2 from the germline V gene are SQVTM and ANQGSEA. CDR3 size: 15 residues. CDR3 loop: CSGRLRGSGTGELFF. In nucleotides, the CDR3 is TGCAGCGGCAGACTCAGGGGTTCCGGCACCGGGGAGCTGTTTTTT.

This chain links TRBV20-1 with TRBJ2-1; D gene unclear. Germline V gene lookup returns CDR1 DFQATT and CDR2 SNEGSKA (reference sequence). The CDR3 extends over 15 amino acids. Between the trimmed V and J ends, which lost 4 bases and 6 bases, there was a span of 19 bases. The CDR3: CSAISSLRSVNEQFF. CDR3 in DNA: TGCAGTGCTATAAGTTCGTTGCGGTCGGTCAATGAGCAGTTCTTC.

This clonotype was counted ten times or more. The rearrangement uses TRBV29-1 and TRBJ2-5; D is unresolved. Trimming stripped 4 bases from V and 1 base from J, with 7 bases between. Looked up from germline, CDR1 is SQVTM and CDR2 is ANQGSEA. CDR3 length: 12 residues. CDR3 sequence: CSVVGIQETQYF. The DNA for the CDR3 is TGCAGCGTTGTGGGGATCCAAGAGACCCAGTACTTC.